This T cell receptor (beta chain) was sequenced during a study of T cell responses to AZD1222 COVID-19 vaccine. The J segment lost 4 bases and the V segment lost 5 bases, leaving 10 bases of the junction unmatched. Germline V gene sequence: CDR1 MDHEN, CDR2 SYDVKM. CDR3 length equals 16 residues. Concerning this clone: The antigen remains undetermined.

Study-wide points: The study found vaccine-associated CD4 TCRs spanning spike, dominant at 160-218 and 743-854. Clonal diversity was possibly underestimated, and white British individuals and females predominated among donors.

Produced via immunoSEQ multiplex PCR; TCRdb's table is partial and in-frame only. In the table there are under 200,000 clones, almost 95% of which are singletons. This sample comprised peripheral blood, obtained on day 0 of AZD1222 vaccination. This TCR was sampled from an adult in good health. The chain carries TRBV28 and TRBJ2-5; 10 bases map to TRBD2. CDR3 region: CASSAQRTSGGETQYF. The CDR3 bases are TGTGCCAGCAGTGCGCAAAGGACTAGCGGAGGAGAGACCCAGTACTTC.